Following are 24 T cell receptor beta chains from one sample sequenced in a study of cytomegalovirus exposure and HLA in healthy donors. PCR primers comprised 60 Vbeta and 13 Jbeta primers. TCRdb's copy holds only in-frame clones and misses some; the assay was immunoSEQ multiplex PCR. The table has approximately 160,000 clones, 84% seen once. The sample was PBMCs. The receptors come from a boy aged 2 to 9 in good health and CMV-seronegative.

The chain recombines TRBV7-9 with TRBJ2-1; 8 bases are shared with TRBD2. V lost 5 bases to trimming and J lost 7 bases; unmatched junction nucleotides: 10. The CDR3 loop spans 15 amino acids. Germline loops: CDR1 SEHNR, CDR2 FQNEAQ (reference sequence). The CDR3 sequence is CASSRPGGLGNEQFF. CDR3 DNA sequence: TGTGCCAGCAGCCGCCCGGGGGGGCTGGGAAATGAGCAGTTCTTC.

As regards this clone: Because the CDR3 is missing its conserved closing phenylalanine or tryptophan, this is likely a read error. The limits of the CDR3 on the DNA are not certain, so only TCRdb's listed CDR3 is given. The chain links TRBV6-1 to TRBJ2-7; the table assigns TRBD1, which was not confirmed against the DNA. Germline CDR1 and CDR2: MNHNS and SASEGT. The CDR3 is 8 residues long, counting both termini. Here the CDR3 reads CATGQDLG.

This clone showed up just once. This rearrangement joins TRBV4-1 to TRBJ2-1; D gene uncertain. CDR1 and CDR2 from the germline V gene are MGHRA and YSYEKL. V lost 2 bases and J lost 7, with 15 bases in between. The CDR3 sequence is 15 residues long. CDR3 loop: CASSQTAVFENEQFF. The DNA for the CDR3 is TGCGCCAGCAGCCAAACGGCGGTCTTCGAAAATGAGCAGTTCTTC.

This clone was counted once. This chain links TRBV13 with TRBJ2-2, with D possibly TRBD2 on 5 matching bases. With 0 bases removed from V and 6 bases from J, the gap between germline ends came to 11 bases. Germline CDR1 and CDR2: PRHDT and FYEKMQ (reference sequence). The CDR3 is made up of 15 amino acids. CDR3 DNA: TGTGCCAGCAGCTTAGGTCCGGGATTTCCCGGGGAGCTGTTTTTT. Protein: CASSLGPGFPGELFF.

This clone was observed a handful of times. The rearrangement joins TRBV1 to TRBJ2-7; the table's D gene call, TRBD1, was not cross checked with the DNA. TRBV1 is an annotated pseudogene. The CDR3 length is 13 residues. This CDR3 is CTSSQGTVYEQYF. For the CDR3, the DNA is TGCACCAGCAGCCAAGGGACAGTCTACGAGCAGTACTTC.

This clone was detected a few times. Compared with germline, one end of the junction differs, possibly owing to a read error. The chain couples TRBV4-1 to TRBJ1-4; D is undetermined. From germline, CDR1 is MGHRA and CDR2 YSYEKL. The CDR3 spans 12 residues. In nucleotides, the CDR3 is TGCGCCAGCAGCCAAGTTTCGAGCCCCCCGATTTTT. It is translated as CASSQVSSPPIF.

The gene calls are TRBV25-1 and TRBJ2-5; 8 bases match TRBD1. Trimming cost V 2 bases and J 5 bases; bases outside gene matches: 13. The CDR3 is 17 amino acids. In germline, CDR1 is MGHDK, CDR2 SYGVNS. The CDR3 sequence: CASSEGTGGRGYETQYF. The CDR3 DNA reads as TGTGCCAGCAGTGAAGGGACAGGAGGCCGGGGGTATGAGACCCAGTACTTC. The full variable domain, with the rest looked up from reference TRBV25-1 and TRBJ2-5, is EADIYQTPRYLVIGTGKKITLECSQTMGHDKMYWYQQDPGMELHLIHYSYGVNSTEKGDLSSESTVSRIRTEHFPLTLESARPSHTSQYLCASSEGTGGRGYETQYFGPGTRLLVL.

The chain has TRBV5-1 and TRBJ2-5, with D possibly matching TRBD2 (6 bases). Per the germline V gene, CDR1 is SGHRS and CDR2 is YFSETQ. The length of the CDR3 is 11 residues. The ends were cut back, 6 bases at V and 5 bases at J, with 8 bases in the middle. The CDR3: CASKRGETQYF. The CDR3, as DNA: TGCGCCAGCAAACGGGGGGAGACCCAGTACTTC.

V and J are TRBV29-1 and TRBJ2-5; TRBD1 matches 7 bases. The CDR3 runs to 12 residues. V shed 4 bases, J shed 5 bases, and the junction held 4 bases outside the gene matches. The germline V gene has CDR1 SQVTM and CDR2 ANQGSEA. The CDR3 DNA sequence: TGCAGCGTTGCGGAGACAGGGGAGACCCAGTACTTC. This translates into CSVAETGETQYF.

The CDR3 DNA follows: TGTGCCAGCAGCCCCGGGACAGCCTACGAGCAGTACTTC. As protein: CASSPGTAYEQYF. This chain joins TRBV11-2 and TRBJ2-7, with 7 bases matching TRBD1. This CDR3 has 13 amino acids. Trimming removed 5 bases from V and 2 bases from J; junction bases left unmatched: 3. Germline CDR1 reads SGHAT; CDR2 reads FQNNGV.

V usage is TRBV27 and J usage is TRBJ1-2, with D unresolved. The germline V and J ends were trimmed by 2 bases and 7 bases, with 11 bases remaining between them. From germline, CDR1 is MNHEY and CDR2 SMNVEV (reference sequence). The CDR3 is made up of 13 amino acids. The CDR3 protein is CASSLTGGIGYTF. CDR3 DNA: TGTGCCAGCAGTTTAACCGGAGGGATTGGCTACACCTTC.

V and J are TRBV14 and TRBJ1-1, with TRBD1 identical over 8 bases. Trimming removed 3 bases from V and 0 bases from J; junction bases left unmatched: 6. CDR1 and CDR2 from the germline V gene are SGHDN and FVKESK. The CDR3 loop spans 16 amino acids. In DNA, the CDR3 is TGTGCCAGCAGCCACCCTACAGGGGGATTGAACACTGAAGCTTTCTTT. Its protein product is CASSHPTGGLNTEAFF.

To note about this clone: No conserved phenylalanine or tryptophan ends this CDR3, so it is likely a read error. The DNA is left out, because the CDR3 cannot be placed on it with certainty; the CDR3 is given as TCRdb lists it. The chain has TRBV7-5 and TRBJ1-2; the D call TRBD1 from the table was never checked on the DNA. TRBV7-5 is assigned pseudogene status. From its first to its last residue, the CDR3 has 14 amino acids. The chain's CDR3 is CVRSLAIKGPDTSA.

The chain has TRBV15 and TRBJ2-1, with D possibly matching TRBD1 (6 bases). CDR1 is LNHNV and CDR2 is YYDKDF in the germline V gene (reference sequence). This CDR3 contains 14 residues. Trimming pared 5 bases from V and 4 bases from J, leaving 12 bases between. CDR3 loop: CATSGTLGYNEQFF. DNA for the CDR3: TGTGCCACCAGCGGGACACTTGGATACAATGAGCAGTTCTTC.

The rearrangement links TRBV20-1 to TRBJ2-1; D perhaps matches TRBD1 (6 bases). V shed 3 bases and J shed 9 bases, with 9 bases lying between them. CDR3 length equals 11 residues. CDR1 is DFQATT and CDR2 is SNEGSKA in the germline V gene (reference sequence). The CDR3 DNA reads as TGCAGTGCTAGCGAAGGGGGTGAGCAGTTCTTC. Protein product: CSASEGGEQFF.

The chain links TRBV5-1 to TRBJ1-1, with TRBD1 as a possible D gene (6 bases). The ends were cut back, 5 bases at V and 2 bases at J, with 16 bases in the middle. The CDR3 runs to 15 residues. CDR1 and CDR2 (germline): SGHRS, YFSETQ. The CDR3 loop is CASRRNGQSNTEAFF. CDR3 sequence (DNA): TGCGCCAGCAGGCGGAATGGACAGAGTAACACTGAAGCTTTCTTT.

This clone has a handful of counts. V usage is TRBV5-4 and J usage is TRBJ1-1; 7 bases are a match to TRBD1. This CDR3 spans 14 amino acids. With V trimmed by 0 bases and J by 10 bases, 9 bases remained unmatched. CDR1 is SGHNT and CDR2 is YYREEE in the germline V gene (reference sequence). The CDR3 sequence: CASSLEKETGRAFF. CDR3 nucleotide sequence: TGTGCCAGCAGCTTGGAAAAAGAGACAGGGAGAGCTTTCTTT.

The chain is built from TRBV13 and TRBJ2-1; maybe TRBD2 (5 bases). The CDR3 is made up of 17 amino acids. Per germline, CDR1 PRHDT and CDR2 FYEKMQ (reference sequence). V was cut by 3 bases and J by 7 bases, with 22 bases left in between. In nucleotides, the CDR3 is TGTGCCAGCAGCTTCGGATCGTGGAGCGCCGAGGGAAATGAGCAGTTCTTC. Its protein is CASSFGSWSAEGNEQFF.

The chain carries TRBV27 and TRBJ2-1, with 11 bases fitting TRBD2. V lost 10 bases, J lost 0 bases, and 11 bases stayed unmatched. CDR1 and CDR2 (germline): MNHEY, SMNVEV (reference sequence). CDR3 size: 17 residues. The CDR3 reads CATSLAGGPSSYNEQFF. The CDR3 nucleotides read TGTGCCACCTCTTTAGCGGGAGGGCCGAGCTCCTACAATGAGCAGTTCTTC.

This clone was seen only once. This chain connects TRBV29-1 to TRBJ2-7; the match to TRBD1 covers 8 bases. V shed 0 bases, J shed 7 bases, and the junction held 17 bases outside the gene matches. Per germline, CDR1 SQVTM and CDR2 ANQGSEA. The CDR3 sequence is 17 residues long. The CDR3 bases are TGCAGCGTTGAAGATGGTGAGATGGGCAGGGGGCTTGGGGAGCAGTACTTC. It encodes CSVEDGEMGRGLGEQYF.

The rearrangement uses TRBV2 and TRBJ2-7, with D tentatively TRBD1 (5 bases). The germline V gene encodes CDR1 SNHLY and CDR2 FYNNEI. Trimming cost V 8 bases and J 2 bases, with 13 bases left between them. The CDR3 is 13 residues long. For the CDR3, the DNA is TGTGCCAGCGGGGCAGGGCGTACCTACGAGCAGTACTTC. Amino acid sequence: CASGAGRTYEQYF.

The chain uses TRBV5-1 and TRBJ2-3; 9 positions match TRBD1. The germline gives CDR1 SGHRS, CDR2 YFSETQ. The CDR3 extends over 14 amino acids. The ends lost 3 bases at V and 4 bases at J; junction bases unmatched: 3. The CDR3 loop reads CASSSGQGPDTQYF. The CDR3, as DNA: TGCGCCAGCAGCTCGGGACAGGGCCCAGATACGCAGTATTTT.

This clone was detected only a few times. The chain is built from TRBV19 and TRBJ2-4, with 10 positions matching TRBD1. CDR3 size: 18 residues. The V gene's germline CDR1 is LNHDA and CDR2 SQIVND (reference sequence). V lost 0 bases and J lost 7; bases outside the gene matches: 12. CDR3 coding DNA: TGTGCCAGTAGTATAGATCTCTTGTTAGGGACAGGGGAGAACATTCAGTACTTC. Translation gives CASSIDLLLGTGENIQYF.

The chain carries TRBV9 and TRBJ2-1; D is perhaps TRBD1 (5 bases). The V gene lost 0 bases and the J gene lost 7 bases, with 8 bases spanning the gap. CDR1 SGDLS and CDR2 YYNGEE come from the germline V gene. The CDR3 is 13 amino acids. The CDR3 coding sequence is TGTGCCAGCAGCGTAGATTCAGGGAATGAGCAGTTCTTC. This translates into CASSVDSGNEQFF.